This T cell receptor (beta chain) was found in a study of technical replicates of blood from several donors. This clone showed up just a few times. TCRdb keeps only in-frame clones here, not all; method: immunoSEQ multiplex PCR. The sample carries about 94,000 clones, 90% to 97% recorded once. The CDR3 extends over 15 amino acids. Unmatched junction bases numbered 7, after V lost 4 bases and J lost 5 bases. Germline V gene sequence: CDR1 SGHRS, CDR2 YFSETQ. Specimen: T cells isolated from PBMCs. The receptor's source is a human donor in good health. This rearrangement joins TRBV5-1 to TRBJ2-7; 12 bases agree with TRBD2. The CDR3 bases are TGCGCCAGCAGCACTAGCGGGAGGAGTACAAACGAGCAGTACTTC. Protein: CASSTSGRSTNEQYF.